The T cell receptor (beta chain) under discussion was sequenced for a study of shared clonotypes between healthy human individuals. Across the study: Researchers assigned three CD4 naive, three CD4 memory, two CD8 naive and one CD8 memory plate to each donor.

In the case of this clone: The antigen is unknown.

The CDR3 contains 13 residues. The germline V and J ends were trimmed by 6 bases and 3 bases, with 12 bases remaining between them. Germline V gives CDR1 MDHEN, CDR2 SYDVKM. Findings and caveats of the study: What naive subsets generally showed was a larger estimated richness than memory subsets showed.

The authors distributed each subset's genomic DNA evenly over several immunoSEQ plates. The table came from immunoSEQ multiplex PCR; TCRdb's copy has only in-frame clones and leaves some out. Of about 700,000 clones detected, about 74% appear once; the ten largest clones hold over 1.5%. The CD4+ fraction was divided into a CD45RA+ naive subset and a CD45RA-negative memory subset. Sequencing input: memory CD4+ T cells sorted from blood. As for subset: CD45RA-negative fraction. The source is a woman aged 30 to 39 in good health. This sequence joins TRBV28 and TRBJ2-7; D perhaps matches TRBD2 (6 bases). The CDR3 bases are TGTGCCAGCAGCGCCGGGACTCGCTACGAGCAGTACTTC. It is translated as CASSAGTRYEQYF.